The source of this TCR beta chain is a study of beta chain features in type 1 diabetes (dated by TCRdb to 2016 to 2018). Context from the whole study: Mean age, gender distribution, total cell number and subset yield were not different between patients and healthy donors. The study compared TCRB repertoires of sorted circulating CD4+ T cell subsets between recently diagnosed type 1 diabetes patients and matched healthy donors. A total of some 100,000,000 sorted cells were examined across all samples, and the number of cells per subset was strongly correlated with RNA yield. Regulatory and stem cell-like memory subsets were obtained from only 8 patients and roughly eight healthy donors, while naive and central memory subsets were obtained from all 28 donors. Study-wide conclusions, independent of this receptor: The naive, central memory and regulatory TCRB repertoires appeared to resemble one another more closely among patients than among healthy donors. HLA sub-analyses involved small numbers of individuals, so any influence of HLA type on TCRB rearrangement remained unresolved. In all four CD4+ subsets, TCRB CDR3 length was moderately but significantly shorter in type 1 diabetes patients. PCR might favor shorter templates, but patient and control samples were amplified and corrected together, so any skew would affect both groups equally. Because cDNA was sequenced instead of genomic DNA, activated cells with high expression could be over-represented, although the groups did not differ in activation or CD3 levels. At VDJ recombination sites, type 1 diabetes patients had fewer insertions and more deleted nucleotides, which implies abnormalities in thymic rearrangement.

In the case of this clone: Its cognate antigen has yet to be identified. Within one base of it there is no much larger clone, and no base qualities were kept.

A single peripheral blood draw of around 120 mL on average was collected from each donor into heparinised tubes. A BD FACSAria II and a panel including CD45RO, CCR7, CD25, CD127, CD95 and CD27 were used to sort naive, central memory, regulatory and stem cell-like memory CD4+ T cells. A purity above 98% was achieved for all sorted populations. PBMCs were isolated immediately by Lymphoprep density gradient centrifugation and stained directly without culture. To minimize batch effects, samples were stained and sorted in pairs, one healthy donor with one patient per experiment. The High Capacity cDNA Reverse Transcription Kit was used to reverse transcribe all of the isolated RNA, meaning that expressed TCRB transcripts were what got sequenced. Deep immunoSEQ sequencing was performed on naive, central memory and regulatory T cell samples, with an average of roughly 3.6 million total reads per sample. Sorted cells were lysed in RLT buffer and RNA was extracted with DNase-treated RNeasy Micro or Mini kits, depending on cell number. To prevent cross-contamination, each cell subset was processed individually, whereas patient and healthy donor samples were processed jointly. Using the immunoSEQ multiplex PCR, TCRB sequences were amplified from cDNA into 87-bp fragments spanning the CDR3 region. The amplicons were sequenced using the Illumina HiSeq platform. As for the original processing: Synthetic template baselines were used to correct PCR bias computationally, reads within Hamming distance 2 were collapsed, and singletons that could not be merged were discarded. Reads were aligned against IMGT to assign V, D and J genes, CDR3 length and insertions or deletions at six rearrangement sites. Within each subset, clonotype counts were normalized to sorted cell number, after which true diversity and Gini coefficients were computed with the tcR R package. Repertoire sharing was quantified using the overlap coefficient calculated on TCRB nucleotide sequences. Out-of-frame TCRB sequences from naive cells were analyzed as a proxy for the pre-selection repertoire. The source is immuneACCESS, and TCRdb retained only in-frame sequences with V and J called. Part of the clones is not carried over; for the studies checked, unresolved V genes explain less than half of this, and the remainder is unexplained. V, J and clone size are those of that table, while D and trimming were read from the DNA. In all, the sample holds about 330,000 clones, and approximately 11% of those were seen once. The ten largest clones capture around 0.015% of the sample.

The sequenced sample was naive CD4+ T cells from blood. In light of the paper, this sample's cell subset or site label describes: true naive CD4+ T cells. The sequence derives from a woman in her twenties or thirties in good health.

The nucleotide sequence reads as follows: TGCAGCGTGAGGCAGGGAGGCGTTGAAAGTGAGCAGTTCTTC. This gives the protein CSVRQGGVESEQFF. The chain is made from TRBV29-1 and TRBJ2-1; the D gene is perhaps TRBD2, from 6 matching bases. Deletion took 6 bases off V and 9 bases off J, with a span of 21 bases between the germline ends. The CDR1 and CDR2 encoded by the germline V gene are SQVTM and ANQGSEA. Taken from cysteine to phenylalanine, the CDR3 has 14 residues. The DNA shown is the 42-base CDR3, in frame from base 1.